These 23 T cell receptor beta chains came from one sample sequenced in a study of T cell repertoires in cytomegalovirus infection. Via MiXCR, TCRdb re-called the reads, giving one row per CDR3 protein. The data contain a few hundred thousand distinct CDR3 sequences, over 15% of them singletons. The specimen sequenced was CD8+ T cells from PBMCs. The receptors were sampled from a human donor in good health (CMV status not recorded). Some clones in this sample may be carry-over from other donors' samples.

The genes are TRBV28 and TRBJ2-1, with D tentatively TRBD1 (8 bases). V was cut by 6 bases and J by 4 bases, with 19 bases left in between. CDR1 is MDHEN, CDR2 SYDVKM, per germline. This CDR3 has 16 residues. CDR3 sequence: CASSSIDRGLYNEQFF. The CDR3 nucleotides read TGTGCCAGCAGCTCGATCGACAGGGGACTATACAATGAGCAGTTCTTC.

V gene TRBV19 combines with J gene TRBJ1-5, with 8 bases that match TRBD1. Germline assignment: CDR1 LNHDA and CDR2 SQIVND (reference sequence). Losses at the gene ends were 3 bases for V and 5 bases for J; bases not matched to a gene: 12. The CDR3 covers 17 residues. CDR3 DNA: TGTGCCAGTAGTATCCCCCCGGACAGGGAAGGGGATCAGCCCCAGCATTTT. Its translation: CASSIPPDREGDQPQHF.

This chain uses TRBV7-9 with TRBJ2-7; D is ambiguous. The CDR3 loop spans 12 amino acids. Between the trimmed V and J ends, which lost 8 bases and 3 bases, there was a span of 11 bases. CDR1 and CDR2 from the germline V gene are SEHNR and FQNEAQ (reference sequence). CDR3 region: CASRLESYEQYF. The CDR3 DNA reads TGTGCCAGCCGGCTAGAGAGCTACGAGCAGTACTTC. The full variable domain, with the rest looked up from reference TRBV7-9 and TRBJ2-7, is DTGVSQNPRHKITKRGQNVTFRCDPISEHNRLYWYRQTLGQGPEFLTYFQNEAQLEKSRLLSDRFSAERPKGSFSTLEIQRTEQGDSAMYLCASRLESYEQYFGPGTRLTVT.

This clonotype was counted many times. The CDR3 region is CASSLGPGQGSSYEQYF. In nucleotides, the CDR3 is TGTGCCAGCAGCTTAGGCCCGGGACAGGGTAGCTCCTACGAGCAGTACTTC. The chain has TRBV11-2 and TRBJ2-7; TRBD1 agrees at 9 bases. CDR1 and CDR2 from the germline V gene are SGHAT and FQNNGV. The CDR3 contains 17 residues. V trimming: 1 base; J trimming: 0 bases; junction bases outside the gene matches: 7.

This sequence joins TRBV29-1 and TRBJ1-3; TRBD1 might be the D (6 bases). This CDR3 comprises 15 residues. From germline, CDR1 is SQVTM and CDR2 ANQGSEA. Trimming removed 7 bases from V and 2 bases from J, with 18 bases in between. The CDR3, as DNA: TGCAGCGCTGAGGACAGATCGTCGACTGGAAACACCATATATTTT. Amino acids: CSAEDRSSTGNTIYF.

Only one count was recorded for this clonotype. The rearrangement joins TRBV5-6 to TRBJ2-7, with a weak D call TRBD2 (5 bases). The CDR3 totals 16 residues. V was clipped by 0 bases and J by 1 base, with 14 bases between them. CDR1 and CDR2 (germline): SGHDT, YYEEEE. The CDR3 is CASSLAQGLKSYEQYF. The DNA of the CDR3 is TGTGCCAGCAGCTTGGCTCAAGGACTCAAATCCTACGAGCAGTACTTC.

Many counts were recorded for this clonotype. The CDR3 sequence is CASSPTSGNNEQFF. CDR3 nucleotide sequence: TGTGCCAGCAGCCCGACTAGCGGAAACAATGAGCAGTTCTTC. The chain carries TRBV9 and TRBJ2-1; the match to TRBD2 covers 9 bases. The ends lost 4 bases at V and 5 bases at J; junction bases unmatched: 4. The length of the CDR3 is 14 residues. Germline V gene data show CDR1 as SGDLS and CDR2 as YYNGEE. Drawing the rest from reference TRBV9 and TRBJ2-1, the complete variable domain is DSGVTQTPKHLITATGQRVTLRCSPRSGDLSVYWYQQSLDQGLQFLIQYYNGEERAKGNILERFSAQQFPDLHSELNLSSLELGDSALYFCASSPTSGNNEQFFGPGTRLTVL.

This clonotype was recorded many times. This chain uses TRBV19 with TRBJ2-6; D perhaps matches TRBD1 (5 bases). The V gene lost 1 base and the J gene lost 4 bases, with 8 bases spanning the gap. The CDR3 extends over 15 amino acids. The germline CDR1 and CDR2 sequences are LNHDA and SQIVND (reference sequence). In nucleotides, the CDR3 is TGTGCCAGTAGTATAGGGGGCGGCGGGGCCAACGTCCTGACTTTC. Protein sequence: CASSIGGGGANVLTF.

The CDR3 nucleotides read TGTGCCAGCAGCGTAGAACTAGCGGGGTACAATGAGCAGTTCTTC. Its protein is CASSVELAGYNEQFF. The chain carries TRBV9 and TRBJ2-1; 10 positions match TRBD2. This CDR3 is built from 15 residues. The V gene end was trimmed by 0 bases and the J gene end by 4 bases; junction bases not matched to a gene: 1. The germline V gene encodes CDR1 SGDLS and CDR2 YYNGEE. The full variable domain, rest sourced from reference TRBV9 and TRBJ2-1, is DSGVTQTPKHLITATGQRVTLRCSPRSGDLSVYWYQQSLDQGLQFLIQYYNGEERAKGNILERFSAQQFPDLHSELNLSSLELGDSALYFCASSVELAGYNEQFFGPGTRLTVL.

The chain employs TRBV10-2 and TRBJ2-3, with TRBD1 matching 9 bases. Germline trimming cut 2 bases from V and 4 bases from J; bases unmatched to any gene: 13. The CDR3 has 18 amino acids. Germline V gives CDR1 WSHSY, CDR2 SAAADI. The CDR3 region has the DNA TGCGCCAGCAGTGAGGGATTGGTGGGGACAGGGAAGGCAGATACGCAGTATTTT. Translating it yields CASSEGLVGTGKADTQYF.

This clonotype was detected a few times. The gene calls are TRBV6-6 and TRBJ1-6, with D possibly TRBD1 on 6 matching bases. V gave up 6 bases and J gave up 11 bases, with 17 bases separating them. Looked up from germline, CDR1 is MNHNY and CDR2 is SVGAGI (reference sequence). The CDR3 runs 14 residues. This chain's CDR3 is CASRPGVPATPLHF. The CDR3 DNA reads TGTGCCAGCAGACCAGGGGTCCCAGCAACACCCCTCCACTTT.

This clonotype was found many times. The J gene is TRBJ2-6, the V gene TRBV12-3 or TRBV12-4; TRBD1 matches 8 bases. Germline trimming cut 3 bases from V and 0 bases from J; bases unmatched to any gene: 10. This CDR3 has 19 amino acids. The CDR3 bases are TGTGCCAGCAGTTTGGAACCTGACAGGGGACGCTCTGGGGCCAACGTCCTGACTTTC. This translates into CASSLEPDRGRSGANVLTF.

Here the CDR3 DNA reads TGTGCCAGCATGCCAACCGGGACAGCGGGTGAAAAACTGTTTTTT. Amino acids: CASMPTGTAGEKLFF. The rearrangement joins TRBV11-2 to TRBJ1-4, with 7 positions matching TRBD1. V lost 7 bases to trimming and J lost 7 bases; unmatched junction nucleotides: 12. The CDR3 has 15 amino acids. The V gene's germline CDR1 is SGHAT and CDR2 FQNNGV.

This clonotype has more than one count but fewer than ten. The chain employs TRBV29-1 and TRBJ1-1; no clear D. The ends were cut back, 6 bases at V and 0 bases at J, with 5 bases in the middle. This CDR3 spans 11 amino acids. Germline-derived CDR1 and CDR2 are SQVTM and ANQGSEA. The CDR3 reads CSVRVNTEAFF. The DNA of the CDR3 is TGCAGCGTGCGGGTGAACACTGAAGCTTTCTTT.

The chain joins TRBV29-1 to TRBJ1-6, with no clear D. The CDR3 contains 12 residues. Germline assignment: CDR1 SQVTM and CDR2 ANQGSEA. This CDR3 reads CTLPTRNSPLHF. Written as DNA, the CDR3 is TGCACCCTACCTACGCGCAATTCACCCCTCCACTTT.

This clonotype came up a few times. J is TRBJ2-5 and V is TRBV7-9; D may be TRBD2 (6 bases). Germline V lookup: CDR1 SEHNR, CDR2 FQNEAQ (reference sequence). CDR3 length: 17 residues. The ends were cut back, 5 bases at V and 0 bases at J, with 19 bases in the middle. CDR3 residues: CASSPRLPTSHQETQYF. The DNA for the CDR3 is TGTGCCAGCAGCCCTCGTCTCCCTACTAGCCACCAAGAGACCCAGTACTTC. Full variable domain (missing parts from reference TRBV7-9 and TRBJ2-5): DTGVSQNPRHKITKRGQNVTFRCDPISEHNRLYWYRQTLGQGPEFLTYFQNEAQLEKSRLLSDRFSAERPKGSFSTLEIQRTEQGDSAMYLCASSPRLPTSHQETQYFGPGTRLLVL.

This clonotype was counted ten times or more. The chain has TRBV7-6 and TRBJ2-1; no clear D. Germline V gene lookup returns CDR1 SGHVS and CDR2 FNYEAQ. Trimming pared 4 bases from V and 10 bases from J, leaving 8 bases between. This CDR3 is built from 11 residues. In nucleotides, the CDR3 is TGTGCCAGCAGCTCCTCCGCGGAGCAGTTCTTC. This sequence encodes CASSSSAEQFF.

This clonotype appeared many times. This chain uses TRBV7-2 with TRBJ1-2; TRBD1 might be the D (6 bases). CDR1 SGHTA and CDR2 FQGNSA come from the germline V gene. V lost 1 base and J lost 3, with 18 bases in between. This CDR3 comprises 17 residues. The CDR3 DNA reads TGTGCCAGCAGCTTAGGAAGAAGGGGGGCGGAGGACTATGGCTACACCTTC. Translation gives CASSLGRRGAEDYGYTF.

This clonotype occurred a few times. The gene calls are TRBV2 and TRBJ2-3; 11 bases are a match to TRBD2. Germline V lookup: CDR1 SNHLY, CDR2 FYNNEI. The CDR3 has 15 amino acids. Trimming removed 3 bases from V and 7 bases from J; junction bases left unmatched: 6. The CDR3 DNA reads as TGTGCCAGCAGTGACTTAGCGGGGGGGCGAAATACGCAGTATTTT. Amino acid sequence: CASSDLAGGRNTQYF.

V gene TRBV5-6 combines with J gene TRBJ2-5; D is unclear. Germline V gene sequence: CDR1 SGHDT, CDR2 YYEEEE. CDR3 length: 13 residues. The V gene lost 3 bases and the J gene lost 5 bases, with 11 bases spanning the gap. CDR3 coding DNA: TGTGCCAGCAGCTCTGCAGGCGCCGAGACCCAGTACTTC. This translates into CASSSAGAETQYF.

This clonotype was seen only a few times. The chain is built from TRBV4-2 and TRBJ1-1, with D uncertain. With 0 bases removed from V and 1 base from J, the gap between germline ends came to 9 bases. This CDR3 is built from 15 residues. CDR1 LGHNA and CDR2 YNFKEQ come from the germline V gene. CDR3 nucleotides: TGTGCCAGCAGCCAAGAGAGACCCTCGAACACTGAAGCTTTCTTT. Translated: CASSQERPSNTEAFF.

The table lists this clonotype with a few counts. J is TRBJ2-5 and V is TRBV24-1, with 8 bases lining up with TRBD2. This CDR3 contains 16 residues. Unmatched junction bases numbered 10, after V lost 4 bases and J lost 4 bases. Germline CDR1 reads KGHDR; CDR2 reads SFDVKD. The CDR3 loop reads CATSDINAGGLETQYF. As DNA, the CDR3 is TGTGCCACCAGTGACATAAACGCGGGGGGCCTAGAGACCCAGTACTTC.

In its sample, this clonotype was seen a few times. This chain joins TRBV20-1 and TRBJ2-1, with D tentatively TRBD2 (5 bases). The V gene's germline CDR1 is DFQATT and CDR2 SNEGSKA (reference sequence). The CDR3 runs to 16 residues. The V end was cut by 4 bases, the J end by 3 bases, with 19 bases between. The CDR3 sequence is CSATHIGKEFYNEQFF. DNA for the CDR3: TGCAGTGCTACCCACATCGGGAAGGAATTCTACAATGAGCAGTTCTTC.